The 21 T cell receptor beta chains below were found in one sample sequenced in a study of cytomegalovirus exposure and HLA in healthy donors. This PCR relied on a set of 60 Vbeta primers and 13 Jbeta primers. Generated by immunoSEQ multiplex PCR, the TCRdb table keeps only in-frame clones and is missing some. The data contain about 100,000 clones, roughly 80% of them singletons. The sequencing input was PBMCs. The receptors were sampled from a woman aged 55-69 years in good health and CMV-seronegative.

This clone showed up just a few times. The rearrangement uses TRBV9 and TRBJ2-3, with D hard to call. V gave up 4 bases and J gave up 3 bases, with 12 bases separating them. CDR3 length: 14 amino acids. Germline CDR1 and CDR2: SGDLS and YYNGEE. CDR3 amino acids: CASSSWVRTDTQYF. DNA for the CDR3: TGTGCCAGCAGCTCCTGGGTCAGGACAGATACGCAGTATTTT.

V is TRBV2 and J is TRBJ1-2, with 7 bases fitting TRBD1. Germline V gene data show CDR1 as SNHLY and CDR2 as FYNNEI. The CDR3 loop spans 14 amino acids. J lost 5 bases, V lost 5 bases, and 8 bases had no gene match. The CDR3 sequence: CASSPGSGGYGYTF. The CDR3 nucleotides are TGTGCCAGCAGTCCCGGGTCAGGGGGATATGGCTACACCTTC.

The chain carries TRBV7-2 and TRBJ2-7; D gene uncertain. The V end was cut by 0 bases, the J end by 2 bases, with 8 bases between. CDR3 length: 14 amino acids. The V gene's germline CDR1 is SGHTA and CDR2 FQGNSA. CDR3 nucleotides: TGTGCCAGCAGCTTAGCCGGGTACACCTACGAGCAGTACTTC. Its translation is CASSLAGYTYEQYF.

The V gene is TRBV25-1, the J gene TRBJ2-7; D may be TRBD1 (7 bases). CDR1 is MGHDK, CDR2 SYGVNS, per germline. V was clipped by 0 bases and J by 7 bases, with 13 bases between them. The CDR3 is made up of 14 amino acids. The CDR3 DNA is TGTGCCAGCAGTGAATACTGGGCAGGGGGGGAGCAGTACTTC. This gives the protein CASSEYWAGGEQYF.

This clone was observed a single time. V and J are TRBV29-1 and TRBJ1-1; TRBD1 agrees at 8 bases. There are 11 residues in the CDR3. V dropped 4 bases and J dropped 6; count of bases not matched to a gene: 1. The germline V gene has CDR1 SQVTM and CDR2 ANQGSEA. This chain's CDR3 is CSVAQGAEAFF. CDR3 bases: TGCAGCGTTGCACAGGGGGCTGAAGCTTTCTTT.

The chain has TRBV29-1 and TRBJ1-1, with 7 bases aligning to TRBD1. CDR3 size: 13 residues. Germline trimming cut 6 bases from V and 0 bases from J; bases unmatched to any gene: 4. Germline-derived CDR1 and CDR2 are SQVTM and ANQGSEA. CDR3 sequence: CSVWTGLNTEAFF. The CDR3 region has the DNA TGCAGCGTGTGGACAGGATTGAACACTGAAGCTTTCTTT.

This clone was detected once. The V gene is TRBV28, the J gene TRBJ2-1, with 14 positions matching TRBD2. V shed 3 bases and J 12 bases; nucleotides not matched to a gene: 7. Looked up from germline, CDR1 is MDHEN and CDR2 is SYDVKM. This CDR3 region has 15 residues. CDR3 in DNA: TGTGCCAGCAGTTTCCCCGGGACTAGCGGGAGTAGGCAGTTCTTC. This codes for CASSFPGTSGSRQFF.

V gene TRBV10-1 combines with J gene TRBJ1-1; weak D call: TRBD1 (5 bases). V was cut by 6 bases and J by 4 bases, with 15 bases left in between. Germline V gene data show CDR1 as WNHNN and CDR2 as SYGVQD (reference sequence). CDR3 length: 14 residues. As DNA, the CDR3 is TGCGCCAGCAGCAAAGGAGTAAGGGGCACTGAAGCTTTCTTT. Its translation is CASSKGVRGTEAFF.

This sequence joins TRBV29-1 and TRBJ1-1; weak D call: TRBD1 (5 bases). Trimming left V 2 bases short and J 8 bases short, with 9 bases between. The CDR3 covers 11 residues. Germline CDR1 SQVTM, CDR2 ANQGSEA. Here the CDR3 reads CSVEQGMEAFF. The CDR3 nucleotides read TGCAGCGTTGAACAGGGAATGGAAGCTTTCTTT.

The V and J genes are TRBV19 and TRBJ2-7; 7 nucleotides agree with TRBD1. Germline V gene data show CDR1 as LNHDA and CDR2 as SQIVND (reference sequence). V lost 3 bases to trimming and J lost 0 bases; unmatched junction nucleotides: 2. The CDR3 has 14 residues. The CDR3 here is CASSMRDSSYEQYF. CDR3 bases: TGTGCCAGTAGTATGAGGGACAGCTCCTACGAGCAGTACTTC. The full variable domain, with the rest looked up from reference TRBV19 and TRBJ2-7, is DGGITQSPKYLFRKEGQNVTLSCEQNLNHDAMYWYRQDPGQGLRLIYYSQIVNDFQKGDIAEGYSVSREKKESFPLTVTSAQKNPTAFYLCASSMRDSSYEQYFGPGTRLTVT.

This clone was recorded a few times. The chain couples TRBV7-9 to TRBJ2-2; a possible D gene is TRBD2 (6 bases). CDR1 is SEHNR, CDR2 FQNEAQ, per germline (reference sequence). V shed 4 bases and J shed 6 bases, with 15 bases lying between them. The CDR3 sequence is 15 residues long. This chain's CDR3 is CASSYPIAASGELFF. The CDR3, as DNA: TGTGCCAGCAGCTACCCAATAGCGGCATCCGGGGAGCTGTTTTTT.

The chain carries TRBV29-1 and TRBJ1-2, with TRBD1 identical over 9 bases. The CDR3 has 12 residues. Germline V CDR1 and CDR2: SQVTM, ANQGSEA. The junction had 6 bases not matched to a gene; V was cut back by 4 bases and J by 9 bases. CDR3 DNA: TGCAGCGTTGGTGGACAGGGGATGAGCTACACCTTC. This encodes CSVGGQGMSYTF. The variable domain in full, with the rest retrieved from reference TRBV29-1 and TRBJ1-2, is SAVISQKPSRDICQRGTSLTIQCQVDSQVTMMFWYRQQPGQSLTLIATANQGSEATYESGFVIDKFPISRPNLTFSTLTVSNMSPEDSSIYLCSVGGQGMSYTFGSGTRLTVV.

The CDR3 nucleotides read TGCGCCAGCAGCCGGGGCCTGGGACAGTTGAACACTGAAGCTTTCTTT. Protein: CASSRGLGQLNTEAFF. V usage is TRBV4-3 and J usage is TRBJ1-1; 7 bases fit TRBD1. The CDR3 loop spans 16 amino acids. The V segment lost 4 bases and the J segment 0 bases; nucleotides outside the gene matches: 8. The germline gives CDR1 LGHNA, CDR2 YSLEER.

The chain has TRBV7-9 and TRBJ2-2; D uncertain. Germline-derived CDR1 and CDR2 are SEHNR and FQNEAQ (reference sequence). V lost 1 base and J lost 4, with 10 bases in between. This CDR3 region has 15 residues. The CDR3 DNA reads TGTGCCAGCAGCTTAGTAGAAGTTGTCACCGGGGAGCTGTTTTTT. Protein sequence: CASSLVEVVTGELFF. The full variable domain, rest sourced from reference TRBV7-9 and TRBJ2-2, is DTGVSQNPRHKITKRGQNVTFRCDPISEHNRLYWYRQTLGQGPEFLTYFQNEAQLEKSRLLSDRFSAERPKGSFSTLEIQRTEQGDSAMYLCASSLVEVVTGELFFGEGSRLTVL.

This clone was seen once. The rearrangement joins TRBV2 to TRBJ1-4; D not resolved. Germline loops: CDR1 SNHLY, CDR2 FYNNEI. The ends were cut back, 3 bases at V and 10 bases at J, with 15 bases in the middle. CDR3 length: 14 residues. Here the CDR3 DNA reads TGTGCCAGCAGTGAGAATGGGAGCGCAGGAAAACTGTTTTTT. Translated, it gives CASSENGSAGKLFF.

This clone was seen once. The chain is built from TRBV7-2 and TRBJ2-7; no reliable D call. The germline V gene has CDR1 SGHTA and CDR2 FQGNSA. V gave up 4 bases and J gave up 3 bases, with 10 bases separating them. This CDR3 has 13 amino acids. CDR3 sequence: CASSSVRGYEQYF. CDR3 nucleotides: TGTGCCAGCAGCTCCGTTCGCGGCTACGAGCAGTACTTC.

The chain employs TRBV5-4 and TRBJ1-1; 7 nucleotides align to TRBD1. The germline CDR1 and CDR2 sequences are SGHNT and YYREEE (reference sequence). With 0 bases clipped from V and 7 bases from J, the junction kept 6 bases outside the gene matches. This CDR3 has 14 residues. This CDR3 is CASSLANRGDEAFF. In nucleotides, the CDR3 is TGTGCCAGCAGCTTGGCAAACAGGGGTGATGAAGCTTTCTTT.

The chain links TRBV5-1 to TRBJ2-1; D unresolved. The CDR3 has 14 amino acids. The V gene lost 0 bases and the J gene lost 1 base, with 5 bases spanning the gap. CDR1 is SGHRS and CDR2 is YFSETQ in the germline V gene. The CDR3 here is CASSLGASYNEQFF. CDR3 DNA: TGCGCCAGCAGCTTGGGGGCATCCTACAATGAGCAGTTCTTC. Complete variable domain (other parts from reference TRBV5-1 and TRBJ2-1): KAGVTQTPRYLIKTRGQQVTLSCSPISGHRSVSWYQQTPGQGLQFLFEYFSETQRNKGNFPGRFSGRQFSNSRSEMNVSTLELGDSALYLCASSLGASYNEQFFGPGTRLTVL.

The rearrangement links TRBV5-5 to TRBJ2-5; 7 bases fit TRBD1. CDR1 is SGHKS, CDR2 YYEKEE, per germline (reference sequence). The CDR3 loop spans 13 amino acids. The V gene end was trimmed by 5 bases and the J gene end by 3 bases; junction bases not matched to a gene: 4. The CDR3 loop is CASSSTGEETQYF. The CDR3 nucleotides read TGTGCCAGCAGTTCCACAGGGGAAGAGACCCAGTACTTC.

Only one count was recorded for this clone. CDR3 DNA sequence: TGTGCCAGTAGTATCTCGACTCGGAGAGACAATGAGCAGTTCTTC. Protein sequence: CASSISTRRDNEQFF. This chain joins TRBV19 and TRBJ2-1, with no clear D. Deletions cut 3 bases from V and 5 bases from J, with 14 bases between. Germline V gene data show CDR1 as LNHDA and CDR2 as SQIVND (reference sequence). The CDR3 extends over 15 amino acids.

This clone was recorded only once. The chain couples TRBV30 to TRBJ2-1, with a possible D match to TRBD1 (7 bases). This CDR3 comprises 14 residues. The ends were cut back, 2 bases at V and 7 bases at J, with 15 bases in the middle. Per the germline V gene, CDR1 is GTSNPN and CDR2 is SVGIG (reference sequence). CDR3 protein: CAWSQGGGGNEQFF. The CDR3 coding sequence is TGTGCCTGGAGTCAAGGAGGGGGCGGGAATGAGCAGTTCTTC.